The next 12 T cell receptor beta chains were all read from a single sample in a study of blood T cell repertoires in COVID-19. Sequenced by immunoSEQ multiplex PCR; TCRdb stores in-frame clones only, minus some. The profile shows roughly 160,000 clones, roughly nine tenths of them singletons. The sample consisted of peripheral blood. The receptors were sampled from a man aged 60 to 75 with acute or convalescent COVID-19.

This clone was observed once. The chain employs TRBV19 and TRBJ1-5; 7 bases agree with TRBD1. The CDR3 totals 14 residues. Unmatched junction bases numbered 6, after V lost 5 bases and J lost 5 bases. CDR1 is LNHDA and CDR2 is SQIVND in the germline V gene (reference sequence). The CDR3 nucleotides are TGTGCCAGTAGTTGGCGGCAGGGGGATCAGCCCCAGCATTTT. It specifies CASSWRQGDQPQHF. Full variable domain (rest looked up from reference TRBV19 and TRBJ1-5): DGGITQSPKYLFRKEGQNVTLSCEQNLNHDAMYWYRQDPGQGLRLIYYSQIVNDFQKGDIAEGYSVSREKKESFPLTVTSAQKNPTAFYLCASSWRQGDQPQHFGDGTRLSIL.

The chain links TRBV18 to TRBJ1-2; D might be TRBD1 (6 bases). The CDR3 runs 15 residues. Germline V CDR1 and CDR2: KGHSH, LQKENI. V was shortened by 0 bases and J by 2 bases, with 10 bases between the two germline ends. In DNA form, the CDR3 reads TGTGCCAGCTCACCACCGCGCAGGGGAAACTATGGCTACACCTTC. This codes for CASSPPRRGNYGYTF.

J is TRBJ2-7 and V is TRBV4-2; D gene unclear. The V end lost 2 bases, the J end lost 3 bases, and 5 bases lay between the germline ends. The CDR3 covers 12 residues. CDR1 is LGHNA, CDR2 YNFKEQ, per germline. The CDR3 spells CASSQIGYEQYF. The DNA of the CDR3 is TGTGCCAGCAGCCAAATCGGCTACGAGCAGTACTTC.

This clone occurred once. This chain uses TRBV27 with TRBJ1-5, with a tentative D call TRBD1 (6 bases). CDR3 length: 13 residues. From germline, CDR1 is MNHEY and CDR2 SMNVEV (reference sequence). V was pared by 6 bases and J by 2 bases, with 8 bases between. The CDR3 region has the DNA TGTGCCAGCAGCCCAGGGGGCAATCAGCCCCAGCATTTT. Translating it yields CASSPGGNQPQHF.

The genes are TRBV19 and TRBJ2-1; D unclear. The germline gives CDR1 LNHDA, CDR2 SQIVND (reference sequence). V shed 4 bases and J shed 8 bases, with 12 bases lying between them. The CDR3 is made up of 13 amino acids. The CDR3 reads CASSSSDTDEQFF. In nucleotides, the CDR3 is TGTGCCAGTAGTAGCAGCGATACCGATGAGCAGTTCTTC.

This clone was recorded a few times. The chain combines TRBV11-2 with TRBJ2-7, with TRBD2 as a possible D gene (6 bases). The V end lost 0 bases, the J end lost 2 bases, and 8 bases lay between the germline ends. The CDR3 runs to 14 residues. Looked up from germline, CDR1 is SGHAT and CDR2 is FQNNGV. The CDR3 region is CASSLDGGTYEQYF. For the CDR3, the DNA is TGTGCCAGCAGCTTAGACGGCGGGACCTACGAGCAGTACTTC.

This clone was seen more than once but under ten times. This chain links TRBV19 with TRBJ2-3, with 13 bases matching TRBD2. J was trimmed by 4 bases and V by 1 base; bases with no gene match: 5. CDR1 LNHDA and CDR2 SQIVND come from the germline V gene (reference sequence). There are 17 residues in the CDR3. CDR3 protein: CASSIGTSGSRADTQYF. DNA of the CDR3: TGTGCCAGTAGTATAGGGACTAGCGGGAGTAGGGCAGATACGCAGTATTTT.

The chain uses TRBV6-1 and TRBJ1-6, with TRBD1 matching over 8 bases. The CDR3 is 19 residues long. Germline V CDR1 and CDR2: MNHNS, SASEGT. The ends lost 1 base at V and 4 bases at J; junction bases unmatched: 12. The CDR3 DNA reads as TGTGCCAGCAGTGAAGAAATTGGGTTCAACAGGGGGTATAATTCACCCCTCCACTTT. Protein: CASSEEIGFNRGYNSPLHF.

V gene TRBV5-5 combines with J gene TRBJ2-5, with 8 bases matching TRBD2. This CDR3 region has 16 residues. V dropped 6 bases and J dropped 7; count of bases not matched to a gene: 17. From germline, CDR1 is SGHKS and CDR2 YYEKEE (reference sequence). The CDR3 sequence is CASTQEPGLDGGTQYF. CDR3 sequence (DNA): TGTGCCAGCACGCAAGAACCGGGACTAGATGGGGGGACCCAGTACTTC.

This chain connects TRBV7-9 to TRBJ2-7, with 9 bases aligning to TRBD2. V lost 3 bases and J lost 7; bases outside the gene matches: 4. Germline V CDR1 and CDR2: SEHNR, FQNEAQ (reference sequence). The CDR3 extends over 13 amino acids. CDR3 nucleotide sequence: TGTGCCAGCAGCTTTAGCGGGAGTGGAGAGCAGTACTTC. As protein: CASSFSGSGEQYF.

The rearrangement links TRBV2 to TRBJ1-2; D may be TRBD1 (5 bases). This CDR3 has 14 residues. V lost 7 bases to trimming and J lost 5 bases, with 17 bases between them. Germline values: CDR1 SNHLY, CDR2 FYNNEI. CDR3 protein: CASTEGLGKYGYTF. DNA for the CDR3: TGTGCCAGCACCGAGGGACTTGGGAAGTATGGCTACACCTTC.

The J gene is TRBJ2-5, the V gene TRBV7-2; 10 bases match TRBD2. Germline V gene data show CDR1 as SGHTA and CDR2 as FQGNSA. This CDR3 is built from 16 residues. V gave up 2 bases and J gave up 4 bases; unmatched junction bases: 7. CDR3 region: CASSLHEQREGETQYF. CDR3 DNA sequence: TGTGCCAGCAGCTTACATGAACAGCGGGAGGGAGAGACCCAGTACTTC.